This T cell receptor beta chain derives from a study of shared clonotypes between healthy human individuals. Trimming left V 0 bases short and J 7 bases short, with 22 bases between. This CDR3 spans 17 amino acids. The germline V gene encodes CDR1 SGDLS and CDR2 YYNGEE. The authors distributed each subset's genomic DNA evenly over several immunoSEQ plates. With ten immunoSEQ deep assay plates, unsorted PBMC DNA underwent sequencing. Method: immunoSEQ multiplex PCR; TCRdb's copy keeps in-frame clones and lacks some. The repertoire holds fewer than 700,000 clones, with around three quarters as singletons. The donors, all of them Caucasian adults, lived in Nashville, Tennessee. Whole-study findings and limits: Sequencing depth was expected to influence donor clonotype sharing.

Worth noting for this clone: No antigen is known for it.

Sequences were obtained from PBMCs. The J gene is TRBJ1-2, the V gene TRBV9; a possible D gene is TRBD1 (6 bases). The TCR sequence derives from a middle-aged woman in good health. Some clones in this sample may be carry-over from other donors' samples. The CDR3 reads CASSVDRVGVGDGGYTF. CDR3 in DNA: TGTGCCAGCAGCGTAGACAGGGTCGGAGTGGGGGATGGTGGCTACACCTTC.